The clone carrying this T cell receptor beta chain has at least ten counts. Its antigen is still unknown. Template material for amplifying TCR beta CDR3 regions consisted of RNA transcripts. Carried out on the TCR CDR3, a first-round RT-PCR used the HTBI primer set. A single record per CDR3 protein comes from TCRdb applying MiXCR to the multiplex PCR reads. The sample carries roughly 240,000 distinct CDR3 sequences, approximately 23% recorded once. This CDR3 contains 15 residues. V gave up 5 bases and J gave up 8 bases, with 19 bases separating them. Germline V gives CDR1 SGHVS, CDR2 FQNEAQ. The data derive from a study of T cells in Graves' hyperthyroidism and ophthalmopathy. Study conclusions and caveats: Ophthalmopathy and stable hyperthyroidism were told apart by a 13 V-J model. Most thyroid clonotypes with frequency above 0.001 were detected in blood.

The gene calls are TRBV7-8 and TRBJ2-1; tentative D call: TRBD1 (5 bases). Sequences were obtained from blood. This sequence originates from a woman in her 40s with Graves' ophthalmopathy. CDR3 sequence: CASSPTYRLIYEQFF. Here the CDR3 DNA reads TGTGCCAGCAGCCCCACTTACAGGTTAATCTATGAGCAGTTCTTC.